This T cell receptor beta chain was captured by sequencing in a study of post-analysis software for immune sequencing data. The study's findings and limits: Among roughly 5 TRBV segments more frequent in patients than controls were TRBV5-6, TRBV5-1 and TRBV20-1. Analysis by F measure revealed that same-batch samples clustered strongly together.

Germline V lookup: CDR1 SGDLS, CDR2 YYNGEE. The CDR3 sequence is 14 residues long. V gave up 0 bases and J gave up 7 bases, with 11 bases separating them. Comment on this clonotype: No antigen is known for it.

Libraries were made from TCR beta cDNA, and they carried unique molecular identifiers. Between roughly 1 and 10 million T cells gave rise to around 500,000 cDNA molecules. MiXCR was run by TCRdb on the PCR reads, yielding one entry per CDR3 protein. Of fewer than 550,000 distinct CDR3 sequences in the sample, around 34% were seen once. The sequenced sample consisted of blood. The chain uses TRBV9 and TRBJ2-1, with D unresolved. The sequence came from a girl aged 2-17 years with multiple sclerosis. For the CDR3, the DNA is TGTGCCAGCAGCGTAGAGGTGGCAGGAAATGAGCAGTTCTTC. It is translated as CASSVEVAGNEQFF.